Detailed here is one T cell receptor beta chain. The antigen is undetermined. Sequencing used immunoSEQ multiplex PCR; TCRdb keeps in-frame clones, though not all of them. Of tens of thousands of clones in the sample, roughly 92% were seen once. These data are taken from a study of OX40 agonist ivuxolimab in advanced cancers. Overall study context: In this cohort, patients received ivuxolimab, an agonistic anti-OX40 (CD134) antibody.

This CDR3 spans 19 amino acids. V lost 3 bases and J lost 0; bases outside the gene matches: 9. Germline CDR1 and CDR2: MGHRA and YSYEKL. The study, taken as a whole, reports: Compared with CD4+, CD8+ T cells on average had more expanded clones. The CD4+ and CD8+ T cells in the blood had expanded clonally by week 6 at 0.1 to 3.0 mg/kg. Antigens targeted by the expanded peripheral T cells were not determined.

The receptor was isolated from an adult with an advanced solid tumor such as melanoma, head and neck, liver or kidney cancer. The chain carries TRBV4-1 and TRBJ2-3, with 13 bases matching TRBD2. The material was CD4+ or CD8+ T cells sorted from blood, obtained in a trial of the OX40 agonist ivuxolimab. The CDR3 DNA reads as TGCGCCAGCAGCCACGCAAGAGGACTAGCGGGGGAGAGCACAGATACGCAGTATTTT. Its translation: CASSHARGLAGESTDTQYF.